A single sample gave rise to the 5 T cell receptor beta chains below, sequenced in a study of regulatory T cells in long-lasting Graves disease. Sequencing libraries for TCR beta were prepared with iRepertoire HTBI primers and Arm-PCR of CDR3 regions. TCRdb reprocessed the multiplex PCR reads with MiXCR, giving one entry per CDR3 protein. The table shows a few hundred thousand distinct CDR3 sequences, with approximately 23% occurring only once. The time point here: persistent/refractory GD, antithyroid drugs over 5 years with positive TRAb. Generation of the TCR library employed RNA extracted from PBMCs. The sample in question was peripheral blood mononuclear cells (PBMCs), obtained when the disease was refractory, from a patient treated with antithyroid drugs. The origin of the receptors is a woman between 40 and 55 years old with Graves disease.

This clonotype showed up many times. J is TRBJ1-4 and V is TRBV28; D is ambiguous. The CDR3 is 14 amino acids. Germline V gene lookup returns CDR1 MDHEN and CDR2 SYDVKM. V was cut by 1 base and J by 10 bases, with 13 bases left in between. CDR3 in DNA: TGTGCCAGCAGTTTATATGATCGGGGAGGAAAACTGTTTTTT. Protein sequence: CASSLYDRGGKLFF.

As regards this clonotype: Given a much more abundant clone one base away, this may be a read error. Here the CDR3 reads CASYEGIEISNEQFF. CDR3 sequence (DNA): TGTGCCAGTTATGAGGGGATCGAGATTAGCAATGAGCAGTTCTTC. V gene TRBV6-1 combines with J gene TRBJ2-1; D could derive from TRBD1 or TRBD2 (5 bases each). V gave up 9 bases and J gave up 6 bases, with 21 bases separating them. The CDR3 length is 15 residues. The germline V gene has CDR1 MNHNS and CDR2 SASEGT.

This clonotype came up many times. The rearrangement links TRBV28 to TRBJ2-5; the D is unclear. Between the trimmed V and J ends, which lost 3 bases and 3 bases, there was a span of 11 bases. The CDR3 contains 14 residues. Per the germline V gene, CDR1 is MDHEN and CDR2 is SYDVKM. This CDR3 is CASSFLPSEETQYF. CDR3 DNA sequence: TGTGCCAGCAGTTTCCTTCCCTCCGAAGAGACCCAGTACTTC.

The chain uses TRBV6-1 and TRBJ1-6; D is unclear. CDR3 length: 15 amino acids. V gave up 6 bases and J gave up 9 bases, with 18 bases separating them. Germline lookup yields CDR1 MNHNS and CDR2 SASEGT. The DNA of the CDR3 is TGTGCCAGCAGCCCCAAAATTGGCCTCGGTTCACCCCTCCACTTT. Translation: CASSPKIGLGSPLHF.

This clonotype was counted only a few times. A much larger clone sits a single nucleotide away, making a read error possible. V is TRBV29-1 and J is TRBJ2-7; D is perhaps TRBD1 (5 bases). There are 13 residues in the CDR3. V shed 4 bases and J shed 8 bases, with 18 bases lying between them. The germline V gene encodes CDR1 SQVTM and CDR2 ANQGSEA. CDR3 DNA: TGCAGCGTTGTAGGACATGGGTCGATAAAGCAGTACTTC. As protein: CSVVGHGSIKQYF.